A single sample is the source of the 5 T cell receptor beta chains below, sequenced in a study of shared clonotypes between healthy human individuals (dated by TCRdb to the early 2020s). To prepare the library, the immunoSEQ multiplex PCR assay was applied. The immuneACCESS repertoire file appears here via TCRdb, limited to in-frame rearrangements. These files lack a portion of the clones; in checked studies, under half of the deficit traces to unresolved V genes, and the cause of the others is not known. This sample has 600,000 to 750,000 clones in its table, and about 92% of those were observed once. 30% to 40% of the sample is taken by the ten largest. The sequenced material came from memory CD8+ T cells from PBMCs. Interpreted using the paper, the cell subset or site label stands for: CD45RO+ cells pooled with CCR7-negative TemRA cells. The source is a man younger than 35 in good health. Some clones in this sample may be carry-over from other donors' samples.

The gene calls are TRBV30 and TRBJ2-1; no reliable D call. Trimming removed 1 base from V and 9 bases from J, with 10 bases in between. The CDR3 length is 12 residues. Germline V CDR1 and CDR2: GTSNPN, SVGIG (reference sequence). The CDR3 DNA is TGTGCCTGGAGTGACATAGTGCCTGAGCAGTTCTTC. Translating it yields CAWSDIVPEQFF. Variable domain in full (rest from reference TRBV30 and TRBJ2-1): SQTIHQWPATLVQPVGSPLSLECTVEGTSNPNLYWYRQAAGRGLQLLFYSVGIGQISSEVPQNLSASRPQDRQFILSSKKLLLSDSGFYLCAWSDIVPEQFFGPGTRLTVL.

The gene calls are TRBV2 and TRBJ1-2, with D unresolved. Trimming shortened V by 1 base and J by 6 bases, and 9 bases separated the two germline ends. The CDR3 runs 13 residues. Germline V gene data show CDR1 as SNHLY and CDR2 as FYNNEI. CDR3 coding DNA: TGTGCCAGCAGTGAAGAGGTGTTGGATGGCTACACCTTC. Its translation: CASSEEVLDGYTF.

This chain uses TRBV9 with TRBJ2-3; 12 positions match TRBD2. This CDR3 is 15 amino acids long. V was pared by 4 bases and J by 4 bases, with 4 bases of the junction left unmatched. CDR1 is SGDLS, CDR2 YYNGEE, per germline. The CDR3: CASSLAGGPADTQYF. In DNA, the CDR3 is TGTGCCAGCAGCCTAGCGGGAGGGCCTGCAGATACGCAGTATTTT.

The rearrangement uses TRBV6-4 and TRBJ2-3, with 8 bases aligning to TRBD2. This CDR3 has 15 residues. J was trimmed by 0 bases and V by 6 bases; bases with no gene match: 5. Looked up from germline, CDR1 is MRHNA and CDR2 is SNTAGT. CDR3 protein: CASSRLAGSTDTQYF. The CDR3 DNA sequence: TGTGCCAGCAGCAGGCTAGCGGGTAGCACAGATACGCAGTATTTT.

The chain employs TRBV9 and TRBJ2-6, with D unclear. The CDR3 is made up of 13 amino acids. Per germline, CDR1 SGDLS and CDR2 YYNGEE. The V gene lost 2 bases and the J gene lost 4 bases, with 4 bases spanning the gap. The CDR3 loop is CASSVRGANVLTF. CDR3 DNA: TGTGCCAGCAGCGTCAGAGGGGCCAACGTCCTGACTTTC.